This record concerns one T cell receptor (beta chain) sequence. No antigen is known for it. This record belongs to a study of T-cell memory formation after mild COVID-19. The ends were cut back, 2 bases at V and 0 bases at J, with 11 bases in the middle. Germline CDR1 is MNHEY and CDR2 is SVGAGI. This CDR3 has 15 amino acids. Findings and limits, study-wide: Pre-infection memory already had some responding clones, implying cross-reactive memory joined.

Via MiXCR, TCRdb re-called the 5' RACE reads, giving one row per CDR3 protein. Of a few hundred thousand distinct CDR3 sequences in the sample, roughly 21% are singletons; the top ten hold around an eighth. The specimen sequenced was PBMCs or a T cell subset sorted from them (not recorded which). The chain employs TRBV6-5 and TRBJ2-7; no clear D gene. The clonotype originates from an adult woman who had mild COVID-19 (a few samples of this study predate the infection). Cell type and time point are not known. The CDR3 sequence: CASSYLSKSSYEQYF. Here the CDR3 DNA reads TGTGCCAGCAGTTACCTTTCTAAGAGCTCCTACGAGCAGTACTTC.